A single sample gave rise to the 24 T cell receptor beta chains below, sequenced in a study of T-cell reconstitution after alpha-beta-depleted transplantation in children. During its preparation, the TCRbeta library received unique molecular identifiers. Using its own MiXCR run on the PCR reads, TCRdb lists one record per CDR3 protein. The top ten hold approximately 3% of the sample, which has some 550,000 distinct CDR3 sequences, about a sixth seen once. The material was PBMCs from the stem cell graft donor, obtained from the stem cell graft. All receptors derive from a human donor who donated a stem cell graft to a child with acute lymphoblastic leukemia.

CDR3 bases: TGTGCCAGCAGTCATCCCCGGGGGTGGGGTCAGCCCCAGCATTTT. Its translation: CASSHPRGWGQPQHF. The chain has TRBV12-3 or TRBV12-4 and TRBJ1-5; D possibly corresponds to TRBD1 (5 bases). The CDR3 length is 15 residues. V lost 5 bases to trimming and J lost 6 bases, with 17 bases between them.

V and J are TRBV6-5 and TRBJ2-1; 7 nucleotides line up with TRBD2. This CDR3 contains 15 residues. The J segment lost 6 bases and the V segment lost 6 bases, leaving 11 bases of the junction unmatched. Per the germline V gene, CDR1 is MNHEY and CDR2 is SVGAGI. CDR3 coding DNA: TGTGCCAGCAGACCCTCGACTAGCTGGGCCAATGAGCAGTTCTTC. Translated, it gives CASRPSTSWANEQFF.

This clonotype was seen only a few times. The rearrangement joins TRBV20-1 to TRBJ2-3; the D is unclear. CDR1 DFQATT and CDR2 SNEGSKA come from the germline V gene (reference sequence). CDR3 length equals 12 residues. Deletions cut 5 bases from V and 2 bases from J, with 8 bases between. CDR3 region: CSASDTTDTQYF. The CDR3 nucleotides are TGCAGTGCTTCCGACACCACAGATACGCAGTATTTT.

The chain links TRBV18 to TRBJ2-5; possibly TRBD2 for D (5 bases). V lost 2 bases and J 5 bases, leaving 12 bases between the germline ends. The length of the CDR3 is 14 residues. The V gene's germline CDR1 is KGHSH and CDR2 LQKENI. For the CDR3, the DNA is TGTGCCAGCTCACCAGACAACCAGCGGGAGACCCAGTACTTC. Its translation: CASSPDNQRETQYF.

This clonotype was found a few times. The chain links TRBV12-3 or TRBV12-4 to TRBJ2-5, with 7 bases fitting TRBD2. J lost 5 bases, V lost 7 bases, and 4 bases had no gene match. The CDR3 runs 12 residues. The DNA of the CDR3 is TGTGCCAGCAAGGCGGGAGTTGAGACCCAGTACTTC. Protein: CASKAGVETQYF.

This clonotype was seen a few times. The J gene is TRBJ1-2, the V gene TRBV4-2; D perhaps matches TRBD1 (5 bases). Germline-derived CDR1 and CDR2 are LGHNA and YNFKEQ. This CDR3 comprises 15 residues. Trimming pared 1 base from V and 0 bases from J, leaving 9 bases between. The CDR3 region is CASSQAGESNYGYTF. CDR3 in DNA: TGTGCCAGCAGCCAAGCGGGGGAATCTAACTATGGCTACACCTTC.

The chain carries TRBV7-2 and TRBJ2-1; TRBD2 aligns across 8 bases. Germline-derived CDR1 and CDR2 are SGHTA and FQGNSA. The CDR3 is 17 amino acids. Unmatched junction bases numbered 13, after V lost 5 bases and J lost 4 bases. CDR3 bases: TGTGCCAGCAGCCCTCAACCTCCGACTAGCGCATACAATGAGCAGTTCTTC. Translating it yields CASSPQPPTSAYNEQFF.

The rearrangement joins TRBV12-3 or TRBV12-4 to TRBJ1-1, with 9 positions matching TRBD1. V lost 0 bases and J lost 6; bases outside the gene matches: 11. There are 17 residues in the CDR3. CDR3 loop: CASSLAFWTGEGAEAFF. In DNA form, the CDR3 reads TGTGCCAGCAGTTTAGCCTTCTGGACAGGGGAGGGGGCTGAAGCTTTCTTT.

The chain couples TRBV5-4 to TRBJ2-7; D is uncertain. The CDR3 is made up of 13 amino acids. The germline CDR1 and CDR2 sequences are SGHNT and YYREEE (reference sequence). Between the trimmed V and J ends, which lost 5 bases and 4 bases, there was a span of 13 bases. The CDR3 DNA reads TGTGCCAGCAGTTACCAAGAATCGTACGAGCAGTACTTC. Residues: CASSYQESYEQYF.

This sequence joins TRBV9 and TRBJ2-7; the D is unclear. In germline, CDR1 is SGDLS, CDR2 YYNGEE. V was cut by 1 base and J by 0 bases, with 8 bases left in between. The CDR3 totals 14 residues. The CDR3: CASSVSQYSYEQYF. The CDR3 nucleotides are TGTGCCAGCAGCGTAAGCCAGTACTCCTACGAGCAGTACTTC. Full variable domain (outside the CDR3, taken from reference TRBV9 and TRBJ2-7): DSGVTQTPKHLITATGQRVTLRCSPRSGDLSVYWYQQSLDQGLQFLIQYYNGEERAKGNILERFSAQQFPDLHSELNLSSLELGDSALYFCASSVSQYSYEQYFGPGTRLTVT.

This clonotype was observed a handful of times. The genes are TRBV6-5 and TRBJ2-1; D perhaps matches TRBD2 (5 bases). CDR3 length: 17 amino acids. Germline CDR1 reads MNHEY; CDR2 reads SVGAGI. Trimming removed 2 bases at V and 0 bases at J, with 14 bases between. CDR3: CASSYTDYGSSYNEQFF. The CDR3 coding sequence is TGTGCCAGCAGTTACACCGACTACGGTAGCTCCTACAATGAGCAGTTCTTC.

A word on this clonotype: At one end, the junction sequence differs from germline, possibly due to a read error. This sequence joins TRBV25-1 and TRBJ2-7, with D maybe TRBD1 (5 bases). Germline CDR1 reads MGHDK; CDR2 reads SYGVNS. The CDR3 has 11 amino acids. CDR3 sequence: CASSEYWRQIF. The CDR3, as DNA: TGTGCCAGCAGTGAATATTGGCGACAGATATTC.

In this sample, this clonotype turned up a few times. The junction shows a germline mismatch at one end, possibly a read error. The chain recombines TRBV5-1 with TRBJ1-1, with D possibly being TRBD1 (6 bases). The CDR3 loop spans 13 amino acids. Per the germline V gene, CDR1 is SGHRS and CDR2 is YFSETQ. The CDR3 region has the DNA TGCGTCAGCCGACAGGCCATGAACACTGAAGCTTTCTTT. Translating it yields CVSRQAMNTEAFF.

A few counts support this clonotype. V usage is TRBV24-1 and J usage is TRBJ1-2; D gene uncertain. The CDR3 is 16 residues long. Per germline, CDR1 KGHDR and CDR2 SFDVKD. Between the trimmed V and J ends, which lost 3 bases and 4 bases, there was a span of 17 bases. CDR3 in amino acids: CATSDPAVGSFYGYTF. CDR3 DNA: TGTGCCACCAGTGATCCCGCGGTAGGCAGCTTCTATGGCTACACCTTC.

In its sample, this clonotype was seen a few times. This chain connects TRBV19 to TRBJ1-1; possibly TRBD1 for D (6 bases). Germline-derived CDR1 and CDR2 are LNHDA and SQIVND (reference sequence). This CDR3 spans 14 amino acids. The ends were cut back, 3 bases at V and 1 base at J, with 9 bases in the middle. Written as DNA, the CDR3 is TGTGCCAGTAGTATTTGGACAGAGAACACTGAAGCTTTCTTT. Translated: CASSIWTENTEAFF.

This clonotype was counted only a few times. The chain is built from TRBV9 and TRBJ2-3; 8 bases fit TRBD1. The germline gives CDR1 SGDLS, CDR2 YYNGEE. This CDR3 is built from 14 residues. The V segment lost 6 bases and the J segment 5 bases; nucleotides outside the gene matches: 8. The CDR3: CASKRTGLRDTQYF. The CDR3 DNA reads as TGTGCCAGCAAACGGACAGGGCTTAGAGATACGCAGTATTTT.

This clonotype occurred many times. This chain uses TRBV5-5 with TRBJ2-7, with 11 bases fitting TRBD1. Germline CDR1 reads SGHKS; CDR2 reads YYEKEE (reference sequence). The V and J ends lost 4 bases and 2 bases, in that order; junction bases with no gene match: 5. The CDR3 loop spans 15 amino acids. The CDR3 sequence: CASSPGTGGPYEQYF. CDR3 DNA: TGTGCCAGCAGCCCCGGGACAGGGGGACCCTACGAGCAGTACTTC.

V and J are TRBV7-3 and TRBJ2-1; perhaps D is TRBD1 or TRBD2 (5 bases each). Trimming cost V 2 bases and J 3 bases, with 11 bases left between them. This CDR3 has 15 residues. The germline gives CDR1 SGHTA, CDR2 FQGTGA. CDR3 region: CASSLEGMVYNEQFF. CDR3 DNA: TGTGCCAGCAGCTTAGAGGGGATGGTCTACAATGAGCAGTTCTTC. The variable domain in full, completed from reference TRBV7-3 and TRBJ2-1, reads GAGVSQTPSNKVTEKGKYVELRCDPISGHTALYWYRQSLGQGPEFLIYFQGTGAADDSGLPNDRFFAVRPEGSVSTLKIQRTERGDSAVYLCASSLEGMVYNEQFFGPGTRLTVL.

In its sample, this clonotype was seen many times. The V and J genes are TRBV7-6 and TRBJ2-3; 7 bases are a match to TRBD1. V shed 4 bases, J shed 4 bases, and the junction held 5 bases outside the gene matches. Germline values: CDR1 SGHVS, CDR2 FNYEAQ. The CDR3 contains 14 residues. CDR3 in amino acids: CASSSRGGADTQYF. The CDR3 DNA is TGTGCCAGCAGCTCCCGAGGGGGCGCAGATACGCAGTATTTT.

The CDR3, as DNA: TGTGCCAGCTCACCGGCGGCAAGGAACACTGAAGCTTTCTTT. This codes for CASSPAARNTEAFF. J is TRBJ1-1 and V is TRBV18; no reliable D call. V shed 3 bases and J shed 1 base, with 9 bases lying between them. The CDR3 has 14 residues. Per germline, CDR1 KGHSH and CDR2 LQKENI.

In the case of this clonotype: Germline and junction disagree at one end, which may indicate a read error. The J gene is TRBJ1-1, the V gene TRBV5-1, with TRBD1 as a possible D gene (5 bases). Per germline, CDR1 SGHRS and CDR2 YFSETQ. The CDR3 length is 15 residues. In nucleotides, the CDR3 is TGCGCCAGCAGCTTGGCCGATTGGGCTGGGACTGACGCTTTCTTT. This sequence encodes CASSLADWAGTDAFF.

The gene calls are TRBV6-5 and TRBJ2-2; TRBD2 might be the D (7 bases). Trimming left V 8 bases short and J 0 bases short, with 16 bases between. Per the germline V gene, CDR1 is MNHEY and CDR2 is SVGAGI. The CDR3 totals 16 residues. The CDR3 loop reads CASRIRGATNTGELFF. In nucleotides, the CDR3 is TGTGCCAGCCGGATTCGGGGGGCGACGAACACCGGGGAGCTGTTTTTT.

Only a few counts were recorded for this clonotype. The chain has TRBV6-1 and TRBJ1-1; D not certain. CDR3 size: 11 residues. Per the germline V gene, CDR1 is MNHNS and CDR2 is SASEGT. V gave up 8 bases and J gave up 4 bases, with 8 bases separating them. The CDR3 DNA is TGTGCCAGCTCTTTACCCACTGAAGCTTTCTTT. It translates to CASSLPTEAFF.

This clonotype has a handful of counts. The chain combines TRBV7-9 with TRBJ2-6; D not certain. The CDR3 totals 16 residues. Germline CDR1 reads SEHNR; CDR2 reads FQNEAQ (reference sequence). Trimming pared 8 bases from V and 4 bases from J, leaving 18 bases between. CDR3 bases: TGTGCCAGCCTTCCCTTTTGGTCGACCGGGGCCAACGTCCTGACTTTC. It translates to CASLPFWSTGANVLTF.